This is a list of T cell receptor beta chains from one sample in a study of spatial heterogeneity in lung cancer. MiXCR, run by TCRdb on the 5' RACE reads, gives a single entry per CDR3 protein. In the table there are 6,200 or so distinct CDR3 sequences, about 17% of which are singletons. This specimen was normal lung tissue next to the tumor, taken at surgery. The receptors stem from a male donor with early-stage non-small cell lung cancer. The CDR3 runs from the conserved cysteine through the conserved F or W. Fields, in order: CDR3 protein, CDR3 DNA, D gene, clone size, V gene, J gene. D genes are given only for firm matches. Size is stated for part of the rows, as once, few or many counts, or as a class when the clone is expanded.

CASSVDSMGAYEQYF,TGTGCCAGCAGCGTAGATTCCATGGGGGCCTACGAGCAGTACTTC,NA,medium-sized,TRBV9,TRBJ2-7
CASRQTATGELFF,TGTGCCAGCAGGCAAACAGCCACCGGGGAGCTGTTTTTT,NA,few,TRBV6-6,TRBJ2-2
CAISEDRVQETQYF,TGTGCCATCAGTGAGGACAGGGTCCAAGAGACCCAGTACTTC,TRBD1,medium-sized,TRBV10-3,TRBJ2-5
CASRSTGYSGANVLTF,TGTGCCAGCAGATCTACAGGTTACTCTGGGGCCAACGTCCTGACTTTC,NA,NA,TRBV28,TRBJ2-6
CASGLYGANLNSNQPQHF,TGTGCTAGTGGTTTGTACGGGGCGAATCTAAATAGCAATCAGCCCCAGCATTTT,NA,large,TRBV12-5,TRBJ1-5
CASSLGAALYNEQFF,TGCGCCAGCAGCTTGGGAGCCGCTCTTTACAATGAGCAGTTCTTC,NA,few,TRBV5-1,TRBJ2-1
CASTPEGYTGELFF,TGTGCCAGTACTCCCGAGGGCTACACCGGGGAGCTGTTTTTT,NA,medium-sized,TRBV19,TRBJ2-2
CASSLWREAFF,TGTGCCAGCAGCTTGTGGCGGGAAGCTTTCTTT,NA,NA,TRBV11-2,TRBJ1-1
CSWAGTNQETQYF,TGCAGTTGGGCAGGGACTAACCAAGAGACCCAGTACTTC,TRBD2,NA,TRBV20-1,TRBJ2-5
CASSRVAGGEQYF,TGTGCCAGCTCCCGGGTGGCGGGGGGCGAGCAGTACTTC,TRBD2,medium-sized,TRBV6-6,TRBJ2-7
CASRRDGDTEAFF,TGTGCCAGCAGGAGGGATGGTGACACTGAAGCTTTCTTT,NA,medium-sized,TRBV27,TRBJ1-1
CASSAPEGVRDNSPLHF,TGTGCCAGCAGCGCCCCAGAAGGGGTTCGGGACAATTCACCCCTCCACTTT,NA,few,TRBV21-1,TRBJ1-6
CASSQGRWYEQFF,TGCGCCAGCAGCCAAGGCCGGTGGTATGAGCAGTTCTTC,NA,NA,TRBV4-1,TRBJ2-1
CASSYSGGRVYEQYF,TGTGCCAGCAGTTACTCCGGCGGGAGGGTCTACGAGCAGTACTTC,TRBD2,medium-sized,TRBV6-5,TRBJ2-7
CSAEPGQGLTGELFF,TGCAGTGCAGAGCCGGGACAGGGACTAACCGGGGAGCTGTTTTTT,TRBD1,many,TRBV20-1,TRBJ2-2
CAWTGQGNTEAFF,TGTGCCTGGACCGGACAGGGGAACACTGAAGCTTTCTTT,TRBD1,NA,TRBV30,TRBJ1-1
CASSLMREKQFF,TGTGCCAGCAGTTTAATGCGGGAGAAGCAGTTCTTC,TRBD2,few,TRBV12-3/TRBV12-4,TRBJ2-1
CASSPGPRSSYEQYF,TGTGCCAGCAGCCCGGGACCGAGGAGCTCCTACGAGCAGTACTTC,NA,few,TRBV5-4,TRBJ2-7
CSAGQGADEKLFF,TGCAGCGCGGGACAGGGGGCTGATGAAAAACTGTTTTTT,TRBD1,few,TRBV29-1,TRBJ1-4
CASSQETGNEQYF,TGCGCCAGCAGCCAAGAGACAGGGAACGAGCAGTACTTC,TRBD1,NA,TRBV4-3,TRBJ2-7
CASRNEQFF,TGTGCCAGCAGAAATGAGCAGTTCTTC,NA,NA,TRBV27,TRBJ2-1
CASRTGHTGELFF,TGTGCCAGCAGGACAGGGCATACCGGGGAGCTGTTTTTT,TRBD1,large,TRBV6-2/TRBV6-3,TRBJ2-2
CASFGTETYEQYF,TGTGCCAGCTTTGGGACAGAGACCTACGAGCAGTACTTC,TRBD1,few,TRBV28,TRBJ2-7
CASSGTSGGSTDTQYF,TGTGCCAGCAGCGGGACTAGCGGGGGCTCCACAGATACGCAGTATTTT,TRBD2,few,TRBV5-4,TRBJ2-3
CASSLFRMNTEAFF,TGTGCCAGCAGTTTATTTAGGATGAACACTGAAGCTTTCTTT,NA,NA,TRBV28,TRBJ1-1
CASSLQAGLAVDTQYF,TGCGCCAGCAGCTTGCAGGCGGGACTAGCGGTAGATACGCAGTATTTT,TRBD2,NA,TRBV5-1,TRBJ2-3
CASKGGYRQPQHF,TGTGCCAGCAAGGGGGGGTATCGCCAGCCCCAGCATTTT,NA,few,TRBV27,TRBJ1-5
CASRLAGRYNEQFF,TGTGCCAGCAGACTAGCGGGAAGGTACAATGAGCAGTTCTTC,TRBD2,medium-sized,TRBV6-5,TRBJ2-1
CASSLEVPEAFF,TGTGCCAGCAGCTTAGAGGTCCCTGAAGCTTTCTTT,NA,medium-sized,TRBV7-2,TRBJ1-1
CASSNKRGTSGSYTQYF,TGTGCCAGCAGTAATAAACGAGGGACTAGCGGGAGTTACACGCAGTATTTT,TRBD2,many,TRBV6-2/TRBV6-3,TRBJ2-3
CASSPGDTGTHGYTF,TGTGCCAGCAGCCCAGGGGACACAGGGACACATGGCTACACCTTC,NA,NA,TRBV7-9,TRBJ1-2
CASSLTLNTGELFF,TGTGCCAGCAGCCTTACCCTAAACACCGGGGAGCTGTTTTTT,NA,NA,TRBV7-2,TRBJ2-2
CASSIYGGGYNEQFF,TGTGCCAGCAGCATCTATGGCGGGGGATACAATGAGCAGTTCTTC,TRBD2,few,TRBV6-5,TRBJ2-1
CASSLSSYEQYF,TGTGCCAGCAGTCTCAGCTCCTACGAGCAGTACTTC,NA,NA,TRBV6-6,TRBJ2-7
CASSASGVYNEQFF,TGTGCCAGCAGTGCTAGCGGGGTCTACAATGAGCAGTTCTTC,TRBD2,medium-sized,TRBV6-1,TRBJ2-1